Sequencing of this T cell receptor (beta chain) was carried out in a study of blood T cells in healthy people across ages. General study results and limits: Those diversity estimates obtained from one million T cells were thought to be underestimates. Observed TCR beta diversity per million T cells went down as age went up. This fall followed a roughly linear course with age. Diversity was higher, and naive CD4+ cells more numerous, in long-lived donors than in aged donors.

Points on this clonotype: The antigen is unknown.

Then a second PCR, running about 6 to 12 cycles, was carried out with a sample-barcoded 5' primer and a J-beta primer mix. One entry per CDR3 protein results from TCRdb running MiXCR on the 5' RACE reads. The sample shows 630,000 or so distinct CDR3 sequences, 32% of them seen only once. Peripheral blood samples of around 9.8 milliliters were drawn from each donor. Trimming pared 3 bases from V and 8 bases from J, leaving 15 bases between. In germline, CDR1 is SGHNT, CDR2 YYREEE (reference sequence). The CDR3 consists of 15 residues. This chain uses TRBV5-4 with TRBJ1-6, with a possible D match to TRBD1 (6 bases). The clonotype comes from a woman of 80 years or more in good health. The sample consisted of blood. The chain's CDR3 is CASSSGGASYSPLHF. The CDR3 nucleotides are TGTGCCAGCAGCTCGGGGGGGGCCTCTTATTCACCCCTCCACTTT.